This entry features one T cell receptor (beta chain) sequence. The data are from a study of blood T cell repertoires in COVID-19. Looking at the study overall: The study drew acute and convalescent COVID-19 samples from the United States, Italy and Spain.

Looked up from germline, CDR1 is MDHEN and CDR2 is SYDVKM. V lost 3 bases and J lost 6; bases outside the gene matches: 4. The CDR3 has 15 residues. Only in-frame clones appear in the TCRdb table, and some are missing; sequencing was by immunoSEQ multiplex PCR. The table includes fewer than 300,000 clones, 84% detected once. The chain is built from TRBV28 and TRBJ1-6; 8 nucleotides line up with TRBD1. Sequenced material: peripheral blood. The origin of this receptor is a human donor in a cohort sampled during active COVID-19. The CDR3, as DNA: TGTGCCAGCAGTTTGGGGGGACAGGCTAATTCACCCCTCCACTTT. Translating it yields CASSLGGQANSPLHF.